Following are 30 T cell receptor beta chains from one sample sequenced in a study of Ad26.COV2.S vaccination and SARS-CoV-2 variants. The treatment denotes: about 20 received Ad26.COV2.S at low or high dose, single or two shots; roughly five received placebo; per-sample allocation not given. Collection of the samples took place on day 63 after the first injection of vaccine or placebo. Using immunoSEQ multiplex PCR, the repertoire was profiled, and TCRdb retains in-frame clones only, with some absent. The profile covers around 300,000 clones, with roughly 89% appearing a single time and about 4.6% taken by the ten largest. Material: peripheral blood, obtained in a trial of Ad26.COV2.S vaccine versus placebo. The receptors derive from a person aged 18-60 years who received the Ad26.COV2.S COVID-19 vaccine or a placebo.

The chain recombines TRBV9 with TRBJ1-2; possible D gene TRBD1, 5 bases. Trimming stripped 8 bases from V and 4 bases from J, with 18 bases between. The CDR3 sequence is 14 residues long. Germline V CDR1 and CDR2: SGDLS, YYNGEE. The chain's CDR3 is CASGGRTNRYGYTF. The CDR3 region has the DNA TGTGCCAGTGGGGGTAGGACAAATCGCTATGGCTACACCTTC.

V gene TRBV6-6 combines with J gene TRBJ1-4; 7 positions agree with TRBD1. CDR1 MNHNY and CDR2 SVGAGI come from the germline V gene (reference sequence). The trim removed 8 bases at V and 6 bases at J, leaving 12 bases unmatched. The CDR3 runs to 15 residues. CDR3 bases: TGTGCCAGCTTAGACAGGGTAGGGGGCGATGAAAAACTGTTTTTT. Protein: CASLDRVGGDEKLFF.

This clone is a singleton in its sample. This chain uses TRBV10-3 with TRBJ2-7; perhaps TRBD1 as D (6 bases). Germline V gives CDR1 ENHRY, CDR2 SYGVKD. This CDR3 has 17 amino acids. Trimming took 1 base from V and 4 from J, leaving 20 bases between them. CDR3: CAISEFGQSETGYEQYF. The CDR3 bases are TGTGCCATCAGTGAGTTTGGACAGTCGGAAACAGGATACGAGCAGTACTTC.

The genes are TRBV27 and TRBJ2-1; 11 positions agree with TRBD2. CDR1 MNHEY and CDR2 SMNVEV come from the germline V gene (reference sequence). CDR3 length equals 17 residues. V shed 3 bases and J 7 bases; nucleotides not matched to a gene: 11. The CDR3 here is CASSLPFSGRAGNEQFF. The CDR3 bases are TGTGCCAGCAGTTTGCCATTTAGCGGGAGGGCGGGAAATGAGCAGTTCTTC.

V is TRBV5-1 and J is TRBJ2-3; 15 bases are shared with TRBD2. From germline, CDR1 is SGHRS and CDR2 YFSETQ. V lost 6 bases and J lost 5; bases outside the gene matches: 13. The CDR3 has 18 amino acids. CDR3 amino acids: CASTGGLAGGGPLDTQYF. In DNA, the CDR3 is TGCGCCAGCACCGGGGGACTAGCGGGAGGAGGACCCCTAGATACGCAGTATTTT.

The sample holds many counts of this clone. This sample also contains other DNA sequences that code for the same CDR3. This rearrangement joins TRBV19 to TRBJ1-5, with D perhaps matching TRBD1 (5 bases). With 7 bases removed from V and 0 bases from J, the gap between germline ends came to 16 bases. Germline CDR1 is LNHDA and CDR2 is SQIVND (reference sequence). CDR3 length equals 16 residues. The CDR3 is CASKDGTAYSNQPQHF. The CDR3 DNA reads TGTGCCAGTAAGGACGGGACGGCGTATAGCAATCAGCCCCAGCATTTT.

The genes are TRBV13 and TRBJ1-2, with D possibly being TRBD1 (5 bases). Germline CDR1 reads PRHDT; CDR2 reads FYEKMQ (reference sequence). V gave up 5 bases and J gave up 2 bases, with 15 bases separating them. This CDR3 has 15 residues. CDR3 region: CASSGWQGGNYGYTF. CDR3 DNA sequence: TGTGCCAGCAGCGGGTGGCAGGGAGGAAACTATGGCTACACCTTC.

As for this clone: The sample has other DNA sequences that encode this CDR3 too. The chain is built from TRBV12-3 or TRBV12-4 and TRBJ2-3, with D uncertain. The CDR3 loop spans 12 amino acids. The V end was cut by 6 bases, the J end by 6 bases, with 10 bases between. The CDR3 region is CASSPLGDTQYF. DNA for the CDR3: TGTGCCAGCAGCCCCCTTGGGGATACGCAGTATTTT.

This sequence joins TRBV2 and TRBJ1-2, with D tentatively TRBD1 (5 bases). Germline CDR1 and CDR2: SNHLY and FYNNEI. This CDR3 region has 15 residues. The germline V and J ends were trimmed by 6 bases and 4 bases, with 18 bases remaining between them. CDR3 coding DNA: TGTGCCAGCAGGCGGGACCACAACCCCTTCTATGGCTACACCTTC. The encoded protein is CASRRDHNPFYGYTF.

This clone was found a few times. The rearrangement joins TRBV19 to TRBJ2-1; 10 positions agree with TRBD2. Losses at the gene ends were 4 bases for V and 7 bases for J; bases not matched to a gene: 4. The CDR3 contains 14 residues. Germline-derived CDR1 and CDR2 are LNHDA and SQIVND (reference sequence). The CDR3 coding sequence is TGTGCCAGTAGTACGGGACTAGCGTTAAATGAGCAGTTCTTC. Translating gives CASSTGLALNEQFF.

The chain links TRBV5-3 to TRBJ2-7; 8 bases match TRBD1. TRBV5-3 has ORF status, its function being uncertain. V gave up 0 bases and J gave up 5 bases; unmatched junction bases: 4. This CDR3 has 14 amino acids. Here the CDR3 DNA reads TGTGCCAGAAGCTTGGGACAGGGGATTGACGAGCAGTACTTC. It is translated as CARSLGQGIDEQYF.

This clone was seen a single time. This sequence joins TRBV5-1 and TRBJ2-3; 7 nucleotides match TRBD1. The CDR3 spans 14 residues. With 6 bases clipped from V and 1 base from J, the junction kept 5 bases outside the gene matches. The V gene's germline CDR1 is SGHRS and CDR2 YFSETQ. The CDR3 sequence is CASTHGTGTDTQYF. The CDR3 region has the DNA TGCGCCAGCACTCATGGGACAGGCACAGATACGCAGTATTTT.

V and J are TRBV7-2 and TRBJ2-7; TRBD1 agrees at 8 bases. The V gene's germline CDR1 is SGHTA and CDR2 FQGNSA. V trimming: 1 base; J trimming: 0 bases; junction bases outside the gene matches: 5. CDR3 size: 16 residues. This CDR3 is CASSLVETGASYEQYF. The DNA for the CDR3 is TGTGCCAGCAGCTTAGTCGAGACAGGGGCCTCCTACGAGCAGTACTTC.

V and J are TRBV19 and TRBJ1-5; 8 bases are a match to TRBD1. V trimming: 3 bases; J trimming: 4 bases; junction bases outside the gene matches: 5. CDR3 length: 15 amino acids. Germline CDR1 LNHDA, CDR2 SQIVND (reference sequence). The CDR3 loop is CASSMWTGWNQPQHF. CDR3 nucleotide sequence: TGTGCCAGTAGTATGTGGACAGGGTGGAATCAGCCCCAGCATTTT.

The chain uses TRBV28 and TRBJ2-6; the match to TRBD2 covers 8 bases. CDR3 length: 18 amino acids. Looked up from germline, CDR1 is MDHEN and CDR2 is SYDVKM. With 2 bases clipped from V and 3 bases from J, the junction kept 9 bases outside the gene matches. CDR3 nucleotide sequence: TGTGCCAGCAGTTTACTTTCCTTCCGGGAGGGTGGGGCCAACGTCCTGACTTTC. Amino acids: CASSLLSFREGGANVLTF. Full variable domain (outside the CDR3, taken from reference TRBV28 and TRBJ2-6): DVKVTQSSRYLVKRTGEKVFLECVQDMDHENMFWYRQDPGLGLRLIYFSYDVKMKEKGDIPEGYSVSREKKERFSLILESASTNQTSMYLCASSLLSFREGGANVLTFGAGSRLTVL.

This chain's CDR3 is CASRNQGSGGYTF. In DNA form, the CDR3 reads TGTGCCAGTAGAAATCAGGGCAGCGGTGGCTACACCTTC. This chain connects TRBV19 to TRBJ1-2; tentative D call: TRBD1 (5 bases). V lost 6 bases, J lost 7 bases, and 15 bases lay in between. The germline V gene has CDR1 LNHDA and CDR2 SQIVND (reference sequence). There are 13 residues in the CDR3. Using reference TRBV19 and TRBJ1-2 for the parts outside the CDR3, the full variable domain is DGGITQSPKYLFRKEGQNVTLSCEQNLNHDAMYWYRQDPGQGLRLIYYSQIVNDFQKGDIAEGYSVSREKKESFPLTVTSAQKNPTAFYLCASRNQGSGGYTFGSGTRLTVV.

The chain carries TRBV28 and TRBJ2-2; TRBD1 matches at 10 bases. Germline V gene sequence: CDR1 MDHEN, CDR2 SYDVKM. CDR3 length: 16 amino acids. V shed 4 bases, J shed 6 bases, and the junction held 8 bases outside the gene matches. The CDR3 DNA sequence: TGTGCCAGCAGTTCTGCGGACAGGGGGGTCCCCGGGGAGCTGTTTTTT. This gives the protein CASSSADRGVPGELFF.

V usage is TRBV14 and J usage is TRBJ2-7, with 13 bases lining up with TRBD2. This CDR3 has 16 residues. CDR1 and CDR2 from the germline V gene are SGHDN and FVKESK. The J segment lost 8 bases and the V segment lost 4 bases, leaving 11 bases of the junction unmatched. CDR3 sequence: CASSPGRTSGRVKQYF. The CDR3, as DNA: TGTGCCAGCAGCCCCGGCCGGACTAGCGGGAGAGTGAAGCAGTACTTC.

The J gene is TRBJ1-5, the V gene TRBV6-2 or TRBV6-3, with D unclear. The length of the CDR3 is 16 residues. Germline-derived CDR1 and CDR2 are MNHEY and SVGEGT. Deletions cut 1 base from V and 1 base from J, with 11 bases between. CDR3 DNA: TGTGCCAGCAGTTACTTATCCGCCAGAAGCAATCAGCCCCAGCATTTT. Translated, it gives CASSYLSARSNQPQHF.

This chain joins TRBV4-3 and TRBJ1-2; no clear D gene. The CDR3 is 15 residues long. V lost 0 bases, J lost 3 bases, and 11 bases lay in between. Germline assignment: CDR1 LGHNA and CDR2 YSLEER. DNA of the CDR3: TGCGCCAGCAGCCAAGATCCGGGTTCAGACTATGGCTACACCTTC. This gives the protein CASSQDPGSDYGYTF.

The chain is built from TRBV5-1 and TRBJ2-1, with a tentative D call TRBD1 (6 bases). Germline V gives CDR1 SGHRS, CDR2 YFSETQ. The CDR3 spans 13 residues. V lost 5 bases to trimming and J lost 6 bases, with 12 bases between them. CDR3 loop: CASSLTGSNEQFF. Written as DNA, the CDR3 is TGCGCCAGCAGTCTTACAGGGTCCAATGAGCAGTTCTTC.

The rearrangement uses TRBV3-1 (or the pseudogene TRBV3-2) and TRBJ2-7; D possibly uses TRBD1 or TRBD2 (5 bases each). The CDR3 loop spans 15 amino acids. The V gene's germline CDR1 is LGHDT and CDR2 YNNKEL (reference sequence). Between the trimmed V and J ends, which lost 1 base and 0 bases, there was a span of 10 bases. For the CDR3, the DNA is TGTGCCAGCAGCCAAGGGCCAGGGACCTCCTACGAGCAGTACTTC. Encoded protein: CASSQGPGTSYEQYF.

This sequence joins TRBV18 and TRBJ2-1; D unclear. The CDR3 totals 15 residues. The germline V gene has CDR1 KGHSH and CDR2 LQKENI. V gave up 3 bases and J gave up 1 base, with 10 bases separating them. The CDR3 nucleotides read TGTGCCAGCTCACCCCGGCAAGGGTCCTACAATGAGCAGTTCTTC. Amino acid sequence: CASSPRQGSYNEQFF.

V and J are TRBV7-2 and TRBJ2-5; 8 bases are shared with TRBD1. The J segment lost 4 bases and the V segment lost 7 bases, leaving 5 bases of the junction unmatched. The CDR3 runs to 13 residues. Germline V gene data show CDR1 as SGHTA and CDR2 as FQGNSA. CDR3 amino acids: CASTRDRGETQYF. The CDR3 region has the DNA TGTGCCAGCACCCGAGACAGGGGAGAGACCCAGTACTTC.

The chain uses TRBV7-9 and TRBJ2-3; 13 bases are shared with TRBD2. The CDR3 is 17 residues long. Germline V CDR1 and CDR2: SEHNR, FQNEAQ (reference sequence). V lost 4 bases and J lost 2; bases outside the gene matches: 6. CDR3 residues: CASSSAGLAGFTDTQYF. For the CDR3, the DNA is TGTGCCAGCAGCTCCGCGGGACTAGCGGGATTCACAGATACGCAGTATTTT.

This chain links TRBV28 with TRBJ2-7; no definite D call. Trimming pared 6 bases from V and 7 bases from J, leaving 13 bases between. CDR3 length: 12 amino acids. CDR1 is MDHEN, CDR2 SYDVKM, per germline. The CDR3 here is CASSPTRVEQYF. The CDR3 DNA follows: TGTGCCAGCAGCCCGACCCGGGTGGAGCAGTACTTC.

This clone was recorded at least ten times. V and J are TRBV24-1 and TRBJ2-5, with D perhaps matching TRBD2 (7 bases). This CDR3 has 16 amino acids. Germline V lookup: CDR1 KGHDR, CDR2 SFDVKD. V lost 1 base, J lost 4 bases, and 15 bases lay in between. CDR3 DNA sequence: TGTGCCACCAGTGATTTAATGTTCGGGGGGCGAGAGACCCAGTACTTC. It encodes CATSDLMFGGRETQYF.

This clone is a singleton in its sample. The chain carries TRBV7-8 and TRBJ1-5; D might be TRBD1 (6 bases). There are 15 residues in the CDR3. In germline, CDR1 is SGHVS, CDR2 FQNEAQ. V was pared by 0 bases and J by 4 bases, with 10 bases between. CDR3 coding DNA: TGTGCCAGCAGCTTAGCGTCCAGGGGAAATCAGCCCCAGCATTTT. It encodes CASSLASRGNQPQHF.

CDR3 bases: TGTGCCTGGAGTGGCAGGGCGGACACCGGGGAGCTGTTTTTT. Protein: CAWSGRADTGELFF. The chain is built from TRBV30 and TRBJ2-2; D is perhaps TRBD1 (5 bases). Trimming removed 1 base from V and 3 bases from J, with 9 bases in between. Germline CDR1 GTSNPN, CDR2 SVGIG (reference sequence). The CDR3 runs to 14 residues. Using reference TRBV30 and TRBJ2-2 for the parts outside the CDR3, the full variable domain is SQTIHQWPATLVQPVGSPLSLECTVEGTSNPNLYWYRQAAGRGLQLLFYSVGIGQISSEVPQNLSASRPQDRQFILSSKKLLLSDSGFYLCAWSGRADTGELFFGEGSRLTVL.

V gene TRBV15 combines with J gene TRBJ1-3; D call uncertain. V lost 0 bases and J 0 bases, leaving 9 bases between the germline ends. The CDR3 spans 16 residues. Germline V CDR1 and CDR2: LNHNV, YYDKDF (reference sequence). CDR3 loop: CATSRDLLNSGNTIYF. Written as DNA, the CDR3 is TGTGCCACCAGCAGAGATCTCCTAAACTCTGGAAACACCATATATTTT.